This passage covers 2 T cell receptor beta chains from one sample sequenced in a study of human T cells and chemical hapten exposure. Indicated time point: patch test 1, 2 weeks after DPC sensitization. This sample's treatment: therapeutic diphenylcyclopropenone sensitization with weekly scalp DPC. TCRdb itself ran the RACE reads through MiXCR, one entry per CDR3 protein. The table has about 82,000 distinct CDR3 sequences, roughly a tenth seen once. The sequencing used whole blood, collected in connection with sensitization to the hapten diphenylcyclopropenone (DPC). Source of these receptors: a woman in her forties or fifties with alopecia areata. Some clones in this sample may be carry-over from other donors' samples.

This clonotype was observed once. The chain combines TRBV5-1 with TRBJ1-1; no definite D call. From germline, CDR1 is SGHRS and CDR2 YFSETQ. CDR3 length: 14 residues. The V end was cut by 0 bases, the J end by 1 base, with 7 bases between. CDR3 protein: CASSLVPGNTEAFF. The CDR3 DNA reads as TGCGCCAGCAGCTTGGTTCCAGGGAACACTGAAGCTTTCTTT.

This clonotype has just a few counts. This chain joins TRBV2 and TRBJ2-2; weak D call: TRBD1 (5 bases). The CDR3 loop spans 16 amino acids. Germline CDR1 and CDR2: SNHLY and FYNNEI. V was clipped by 2 bases and J by 0 bases, with 10 bases between them. The CDR3 DNA follows: TGTGCCAGCAGTGAATGGGGCACGGCGAACACCGGGGAGCTGTTTTTT. Its translation is CASSEWGTANTGELFF.